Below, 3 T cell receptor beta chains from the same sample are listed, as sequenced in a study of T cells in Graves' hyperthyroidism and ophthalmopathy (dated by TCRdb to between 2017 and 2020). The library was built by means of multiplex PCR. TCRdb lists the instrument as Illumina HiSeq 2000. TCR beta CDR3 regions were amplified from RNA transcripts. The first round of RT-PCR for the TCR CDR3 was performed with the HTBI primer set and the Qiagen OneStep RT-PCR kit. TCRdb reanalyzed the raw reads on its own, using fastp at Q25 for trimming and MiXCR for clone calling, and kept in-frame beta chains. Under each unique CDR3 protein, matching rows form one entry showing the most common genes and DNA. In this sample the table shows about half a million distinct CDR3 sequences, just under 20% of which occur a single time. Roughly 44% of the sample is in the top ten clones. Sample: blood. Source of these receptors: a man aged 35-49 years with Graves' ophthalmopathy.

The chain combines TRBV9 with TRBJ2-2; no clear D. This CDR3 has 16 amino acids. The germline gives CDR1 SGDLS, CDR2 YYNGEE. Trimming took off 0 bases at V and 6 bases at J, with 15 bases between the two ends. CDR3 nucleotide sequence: TGTGCCAGCAGCGTAGGCCCTGGGATAAGGGCCGGGGAGCTGTTTTTT. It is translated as CASSVGPGIRAGELFF.

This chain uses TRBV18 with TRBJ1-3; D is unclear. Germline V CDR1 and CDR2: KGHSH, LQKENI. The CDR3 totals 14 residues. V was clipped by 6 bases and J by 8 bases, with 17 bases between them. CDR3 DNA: TGTGCCAGCTCTCCCCGATCGGCTGGGGACACCATATATTTT. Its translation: CASSPRSAGDTIYF.

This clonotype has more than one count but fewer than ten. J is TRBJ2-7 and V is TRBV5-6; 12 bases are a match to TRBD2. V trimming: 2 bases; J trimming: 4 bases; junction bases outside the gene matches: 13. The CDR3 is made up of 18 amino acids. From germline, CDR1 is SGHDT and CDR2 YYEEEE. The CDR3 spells CASSFTGLAGSTMYEQYF. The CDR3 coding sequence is TGTGCCAGCAGCTTCACGGGACTAGCGGGCTCAACTATGTACGAGCAGTACTTC.